This paragraph reports one TCR beta chain. Some clones are missing from TCRdb's copy, which holds only in-frame ones; the method was immunoSEQ multiplex PCR. The top ten clones hold 5.5% to 6% of a sample with fewer than 80,000 clones, roughly 89% of them seen once. This record comes from a study of blood T cell repertoires in COVID-19. This receptor was identified in a human donor in a cohort sampled during active COVID-19. The sample was peripheral blood.

CDR3 amino acids: CASSPPGASEAYEQYF. The CDR3, as DNA: TGTGCCAGCAGTCCCCCAGGGGCCTCAGAGGCCTACGAGCAGTACTTC. V is TRBV27 and J is TRBJ2-7; D might be TRBD1 (6 bases). This CDR3 has 16 residues. Germline CDR1 and CDR2: MNHEY and SMNVEV (reference sequence). V was shortened by 5 bases and J by 2 bases, with 19 bases between the two germline ends.